This entry lists 22 T cell receptor beta chains sequenced from one sample in a study of identical twins (TCRdb year 2016). Library preparation employed 5' RACE. This sample was sequenced with an Illumina HiSeq 2000. TCRdb applied fastp at Q25 and MiXCR to the public reads, then kept only in-frame beta chains. Each entry merges the rows of one CDR3 protein and shows their most common DNA and genes. The sample table holds fewer than 900,000 distinct CDR3 sequences, of which 21% were seen once. Around 4.4% of the sample comes from the top ten. This sample also belongs to another study, concerning T cells expressing NK-cell markers.

The sequencing input was PBMCs. The receptors stem from a woman aged 18-29 years in good health.

This clonotype has only a few counts. The V gene is TRBV12-3 or TRBV12-4, the J gene TRBJ2-3, with 9 bases lining up with TRBD2. J lost 5 bases, V lost 2 bases, and 14 bases had no gene match. The CDR3 runs to 18 residues. CDR3 loop: CASSLTPRDSGGIDTQYF. CDR3 DNA sequence: TGTGCCAGCAGTTTAACACCCCGGGATAGCGGGGGCATAGATACGCAGTATTTT.

This chain joins TRBV5-6 and TRBJ2-3; no reliable D call. Deletions cut 4 bases from V and 2 bases from J, with 14 bases between. This CDR3 contains 15 residues. Germline V gene sequence: CDR1 SGHDT, CDR2 YYEEEE. The CDR3 loop reads CASSGDRSFTDTQYF. The CDR3 region has the DNA TGTGCCAGCAGCGGTGACCGGAGCTTCACAGATACGCAGTATTTT.

The rearrangement joins TRBV5-1 to TRBJ2-2, with unresolved D. This CDR3 is built from 15 residues. CDR1 is SGHRS, CDR2 YFSETQ, per germline. The V end lost 4 bases, the J end lost 0 bases, and 10 bases lay between the germline ends. CDR3 DNA: TGCGCCAGCAGCGGGGTTACCTCGAACACCGGGGAGCTGTTTTTT. Amino acids: CASSGVTSNTGELFF.

The CDR3 nucleotides are TGTGCCAGCAGCCAGAGTCCTTCTCAAGAGACCCAGTACTTC. Protein: CASSQSPSQETQYF. The chain recombines TRBV3-1 with TRBJ2-5; D gene unclear. CDR1 is LGHDT, CDR2 YNNKEL, per germline (reference sequence). The CDR3 length is 14 residues. Between the trimmed V and J ends, which lost 3 bases and 2 bases, there was a span of 10 bases.

The rearrangement links TRBV6-6 to TRBJ2-1, with D possibly matching TRBD2 (5 bases). Germline V gene lookup returns CDR1 MNHNY and CDR2 SVGAGI (reference sequence). The CDR3 loop spans 11 amino acids. Trimming removed 11 bases from V and 9 bases from J, with 14 bases in between. CDR3 sequence: CAVSGSGEQFF. The CDR3 DNA is TGTGCCGTGTCGGGGTCAGGTGAGCAGTTCTTC.

This clonotype was found a few times. CDR3 sequence reads: CASSPPRGGQGNQPQHF. CDR3 in DNA: TGTGCCAGCAGTCCGCCACGGGGAGGGCAAGGCAATCAGCCCCAGCATTTT. The chain couples TRBV12-3 or TRBV12-4 to TRBJ1-5; no reliable D call. CDR3 length: 17 residues. V lost 5 bases, J lost 2 bases, and 19 bases lay in between.

This sequence joins TRBV4-2 and TRBJ2-5; perhaps TRBD2 as D (7 bases). The CDR3 totals 15 residues. Germline CDR1 is LGHNA and CDR2 is YNFKEQ. Trimming cost V 4 bases and J 4 bases, with 16 bases left between them. DNA of the CDR3: TGTGCCAGCAGCCCATGGGGGGGGCGGGTAGAGACCCAGTACTTC. Translated: CASSPWGGRVETQYF.

This clonotype was counted only a few times. The chain combines TRBV4-1 with TRBJ2-5; 7 bases align to TRBD1. Germline V lookup: CDR1 MGHRA, CDR2 YSYEKL. Trimming removed 1 base from V and 7 bases from J; junction bases left unmatched: 12. The CDR3 loop spans 16 amino acids. The CDR3 DNA reads TGCGCCAGCAGCCAAGGCGACAGGGCGTGGGTTTCGACCCAGTACTTC. Protein product: CASSQGDRAWVSTQYF.

This clonotype has a count of ten or more. The rearrangement links TRBV10-3 to TRBJ2-5; D is possibly TRBD1 (6 bases). This CDR3 is 16 amino acids long. V lost 0 bases, J lost 1 base, and 12 bases lay in between. CDR1 and CDR2 from the germline V gene are ENHRY and SYGVKD. The CDR3 loop reads CAISESGGIGQETQYF. The CDR3 DNA reads as TGTGCCATCAGTGAGTCTGGGGGCATCGGCCAAGAGACCCAGTACTTC.

The rearrangement uses TRBV6-5 and TRBJ2-3; a possible D gene is TRBD1 (6 bases). V was cut by 0 bases and J by 4 bases, with 14 bases left in between. This CDR3 is 16 amino acids long. Germline V CDR1 and CDR2: MNHEY, SVGAGI. The CDR3 is CASSYSGSTGSDTQYF. CDR3 DNA: TGTGCCAGCAGTTACTCCGGGTCAACAGGGTCAGATACGCAGTATTTT.

The sample holds a few counts of this clonotype. J is TRBJ2-6 and V is TRBV20-1; D call uncertain. The germline gives CDR1 DFQATT, CDR2 SNEGSKA (reference sequence). The CDR3 extends over 16 amino acids. V was cut by 0 bases and J by 4 bases, with 13 bases left in between. CDR3 region: CSARDPRAAGANVLTF. CDR3 DNA sequence: TGCAGTGCTAGAGATCCCCGGGCAGCGGGGGCCAACGTCCTGACTTTC.

The chain links TRBV10-3 to TRBJ2-5; no definite D call. Germline CDR1 and CDR2: ENHRY and SYGVKD. The V end lost 0 bases, the J end lost 5 bases, and 7 bases lay between the germline ends. The CDR3 contains 13 residues. This chain's CDR3 is CAISESTSETQYF. CDR3 sequence (DNA): TGTGCCATCAGTGAGTCGACTTCGGAGACCCAGTACTTC.

V is TRBV7-8 and J is TRBJ2-3, with D tentatively TRBD2 (6 bases). With 0 bases removed from V and 7 bases from J, the gap between germline ends came to 14 bases. Germline V CDR1 and CDR2: SGHVS, FQNEAQ. The CDR3 is 15 amino acids. The CDR3 region has the DNA TGTGCCAGCAGCTTAGCTTGGGGGGTTGGGAATACGCAGTATTTT. Translated, it gives CASSLAWGVGNTQYF.

The chain uses TRBV5-1 and TRBJ2-1, with D uncertain. Between the trimmed V and J ends, which lost 4 bases and 0 bases, there was a span of 11 bases. This CDR3 has 15 amino acids. Germline values: CDR1 SGHRS, CDR2 YFSETQ. For the CDR3, the DNA is TGCGCCAGCAGCCCTGACTCTAGCTCCTACAATGAGCAGTTCTTC. Amino acid sequence: CASSPDSSSYNEQFF.

This clonotype was seen repeatedly, ten times or more. This rearrangement joins TRBV12-3 or TRBV12-4 to TRBJ2-7; a weak D match, TRBD1 (7 bases). Between the trimmed V and J ends, which lost 4 bases and 1 base, there was a span of 11 bases. The CDR3 spans 14 residues. CDR3 residues: CASSSGGSSYEQYF. The CDR3 DNA is TGTGCCAGCAGTTCAGGGGGGAGTTCCTACGAGCAGTACTTC.

Remarks on this clonotype: A much larger clone differs by one base, so this may be a read error. The chain couples TRBV5-1 to TRBJ2-5; the D gene is possibly TRBD1 (6 bases). CDR3 length: 14 residues. CDR1 is SGHRS, CDR2 YFSETQ, per germline. DNA for the CDR3: TGCGCCAGCAGCCAGACAGGTAAAGGAGAGACCCAGTGCTTC. This translates into CASSQTGKGETQCF.

The chain has TRBV6-1 and TRBJ2-5; 9 bases match TRBD1. The trim removed 6 bases at V and 7 bases at J, leaving 9 bases unmatched. This CDR3 comprises 14 residues. CDR1 and CDR2 from the germline V gene are MNHNS and SASEGT. Here the CDR3 DNA reads TGTGCCAGCAGCCCAACAGGGGGCGAAAGGACCCAGTACTTC. Its translation is CASSPTGGERTQYF.

The V call is TRBV12-3 or TRBV12-4, the J call TRBJ2-1; D may be TRBD2 (6 bases). The CDR3 consists of 11 residues. The V end was cut by 3 bases, the J end by 13 bases, with 10 bases between. CDR3 nucleotides: TGTGCCAGCAGTTTGGGGGGTAGACAGTTCTTC. Protein sequence: CASSLGGRQFF.

The V and J genes are TRBV29-1 and TRBJ2-3, with D uncertain. The CDR3 is made up of 11 amino acids. V dropped 6 bases and J dropped 3 bases, with 7 bases sitting between them. Looked up from germline, CDR1 is SQVTM and CDR2 is ANQGSEA. The CDR3 loop reads CSVGGTDTQYF. DNA for the CDR3: TGCAGCGTGGGTGGAACAGATACGCAGTATTTT.

Of note for this clonotype: Because the CDR3's place on the DNA is in doubt, the DNA is left out and the CDR3 is given as listed by TCRdb. The CDR3 here is CASESLYQETQYF. V is TRBV7-2 and J is TRBJ2-5. Both ends counted, the CDR3 spans 13 residues. CDR1 and CDR2 from the germline V gene are SGHTA and FQGNSA.

This clonotype occurred many times. CDR3 bases: TGTGCCAGCAGTGCGCACAGGGTTTACTCCTACGAGCAGTACTTC. Translating it yields CASSAHRVYSYEQYF. V is TRBV6-1 and J is TRBJ2-7; D may be TRBD1 (6 bases). The germline V gene encodes CDR1 MNHNS and CDR2 SASEGT. This CDR3 has 15 amino acids. Trimming stripped 4 bases from V and 0 bases from J, with 13 bases between.

This clonotype appeared a few times. This chain uses TRBV5-1 with TRBJ2-3; no firm D call. This CDR3 has 15 residues. Trimming stripped 4 bases from V and 6 bases from J, with 18 bases between. CDR1 and CDR2 (germline): SGHRS, YFSETQ. For the CDR3, the DNA is TGCGCCAGCAGCCGGAAGACGAACGCTGGGGATACGCAGTATTTT. Amino acid sequence: CASSRKTNAGDTQYF.